The 6 T cell receptor beta chains below were found in one sample sequenced in a study of T cell changes during pregnancy in multiple sclerosis. Measured with immunoSEQ multiplex PCR; TCRdb has only the in-frame clones, and not every one. The profile shows around 50,000 clones, 93% of them singletons. This sample comprised CD8+ T cells from peripheral blood mononuclear cells, obtained in the second trimester of pregnancy. The receptors stem from a female donor with multiple sclerosis, enrolled in a pregnancy study.

V is TRBV2 and J is TRBJ2-1; maybe TRBD1 (6 bases). This CDR3 region has 13 residues. The ends were cut back, 6 bases at V and 6 bases at J, with 12 bases in the middle. The germline V gene has CDR1 SNHLY and CDR2 FYNNEI. The CDR3 protein is CASSRGIGNEQFF. In DNA form, the CDR3 reads TGTGCCAGCAGCAGGGGAATCGGCAATGAGCAGTTCTTC.

CDR3 sequence: CATTWKGEVRETQYF. The CDR3 nucleotides read TGTGCCACCACTTGGAAAGGGGAGGTTAGAGAGACCCAGTACTTC. The V gene is TRBV7-9, the J gene TRBJ2-5; tentatively, D is TRBD2 (6 bases). V gave up 10 bases and J gave up 4 bases, with 22 bases separating them. The CDR3 covers 15 residues. In germline, CDR1 is SEHNR, CDR2 FQNEAQ (reference sequence).

A single count supports this clone. CDR3 loop: CASSLWTGIANEQFF. In DNA, the CDR3 is TGTGCCAGCAGTTTATGGACAGGGATCGCCAATGAGCAGTTCTTC. The chain is built from TRBV27 and TRBJ2-1, with 8 bases aligning to TRBD1. Germline CDR1 MNHEY, CDR2 SMNVEV (reference sequence). The CDR3 runs to 15 residues. The junction had 5 bases not matched to a gene; V was cut back by 1 base and J by 6 bases.

The chain combines TRBV9 with TRBJ2-7, with D possibly TRBD1 on 6 matching bases. V was trimmed by 4 bases and J by 0 bases, leaving 14 bases between them. Germline values: CDR1 SGDLS, CDR2 YYNGEE. This CDR3 contains 15 residues. The CDR3 is CASSPRDTSSYEQYF. As DNA, the CDR3 is TGTGCCAGCAGCCCCCGGGACACATCCTCCTACGAGCAGTACTTC.

This chain links TRBV4-2 with TRBJ2-7, with D possibly being TRBD2 (5 bases). This CDR3 comprises 16 residues. Per the germline V gene, CDR1 is LGHNA and CDR2 is YNFKEQ. The V end lost 0 bases, the J end lost 0 bases, and 12 bases lay between the germline ends. The CDR3 reads CASSQEEEVRSYEQYF. The CDR3 DNA sequence: TGTGCCAGCAGCCAAGAAGAGGAGGTTCGCTCCTACGAGCAGTACTTC.

The V call is TRBV28, the J call TRBJ2-7; 10 nucleotides align to TRBD1. The CDR3 covers 15 residues. Germline V gives CDR1 MDHEN, CDR2 SYDVKM. The V segment lost 4 bases and the J segment 1 base; nucleotides outside the gene matches: 4. Here the CDR3 DNA reads TGTGCCAGCAGTTCTTGGACAGGGGGGTCCTACGAGCAGTACTTC. It codes for CASSSWTGGSYEQYF.